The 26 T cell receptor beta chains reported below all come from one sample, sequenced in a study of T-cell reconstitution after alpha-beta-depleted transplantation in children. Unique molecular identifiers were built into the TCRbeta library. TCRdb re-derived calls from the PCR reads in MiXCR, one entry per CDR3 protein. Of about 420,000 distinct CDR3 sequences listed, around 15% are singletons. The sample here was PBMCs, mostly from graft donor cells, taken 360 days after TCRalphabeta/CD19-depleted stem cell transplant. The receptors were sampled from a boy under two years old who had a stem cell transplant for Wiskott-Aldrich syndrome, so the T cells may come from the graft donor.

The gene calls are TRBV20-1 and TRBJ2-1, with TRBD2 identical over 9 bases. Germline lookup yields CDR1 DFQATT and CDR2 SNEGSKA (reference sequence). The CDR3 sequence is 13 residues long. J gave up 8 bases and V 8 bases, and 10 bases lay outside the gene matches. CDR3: CSSPDSGSYEQFF. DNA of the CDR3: TGCAGTTCACCCGATAGCGGGAGCTATGAGCAGTTCTTC.

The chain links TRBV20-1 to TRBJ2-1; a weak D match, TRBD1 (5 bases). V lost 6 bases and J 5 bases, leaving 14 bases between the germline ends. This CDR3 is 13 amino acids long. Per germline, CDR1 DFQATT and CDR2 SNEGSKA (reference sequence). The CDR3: CSARRQSDNEQFF. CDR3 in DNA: TGCAGTGCCAGGCGACAGAGCGACAATGAGCAGTTCTTC.

CDR3 protein: CASSNVAGTALHEQYF. As DNA, the CDR3 is TGTGCCAGCAGTAATGTCGCCGGGACAGCCTTACACGAGCAGTACTTC. This chain uses TRBV27 with TRBJ2-7; 7 bases align to TRBD1. The CDR3 consists of 16 residues. After removal of 5 bases from V and 5 bases from J, the junction contained 15 bases not matched to a gene. Germline V gene lookup returns CDR1 MNHEY and CDR2 SMNVEV (reference sequence).

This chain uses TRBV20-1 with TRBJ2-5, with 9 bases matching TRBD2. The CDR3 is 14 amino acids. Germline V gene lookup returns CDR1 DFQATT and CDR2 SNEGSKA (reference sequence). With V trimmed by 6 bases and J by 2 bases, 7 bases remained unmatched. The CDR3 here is CSAGSGGPQETQYF. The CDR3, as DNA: TGCAGTGCAGGGAGCGGGGGGCCACAAGAGACCCAGTACTTC.

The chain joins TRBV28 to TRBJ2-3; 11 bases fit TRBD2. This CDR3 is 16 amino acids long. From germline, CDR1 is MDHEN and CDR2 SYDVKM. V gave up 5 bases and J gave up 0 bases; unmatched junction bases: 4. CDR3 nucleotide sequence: TGTGCCAGCAGTCGGGGACTAGCGGCTAGCACAGATACGCAGTATTTT. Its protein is CASSRGLAASTDTQYF.

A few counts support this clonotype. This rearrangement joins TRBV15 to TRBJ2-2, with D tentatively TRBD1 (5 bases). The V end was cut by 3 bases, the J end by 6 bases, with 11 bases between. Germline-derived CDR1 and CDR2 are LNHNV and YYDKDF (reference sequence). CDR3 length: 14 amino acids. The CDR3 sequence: CATSSGEGAGELFF. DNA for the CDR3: TGTGCCACCAGCAGTGGGGAAGGGGCCGGGGAGCTGTTTTTT.

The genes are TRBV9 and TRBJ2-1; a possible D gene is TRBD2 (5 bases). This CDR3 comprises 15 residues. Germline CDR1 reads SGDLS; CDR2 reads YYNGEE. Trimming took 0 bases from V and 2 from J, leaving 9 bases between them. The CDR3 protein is CASSVAVGAYNEQFF. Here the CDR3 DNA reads TGTGCCAGCAGCGTAGCTGTCGGGGCCTACAATGAGCAGTTCTTC.

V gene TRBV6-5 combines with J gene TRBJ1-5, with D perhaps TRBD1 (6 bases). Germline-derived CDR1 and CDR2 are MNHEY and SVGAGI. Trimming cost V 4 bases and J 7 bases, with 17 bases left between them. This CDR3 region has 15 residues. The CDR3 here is CASSFTGAKRQPQHF. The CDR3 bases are TGTGCCAGCAGTTTCACGGGGGCGAAGAGGCAGCCCCAGCATTTT.

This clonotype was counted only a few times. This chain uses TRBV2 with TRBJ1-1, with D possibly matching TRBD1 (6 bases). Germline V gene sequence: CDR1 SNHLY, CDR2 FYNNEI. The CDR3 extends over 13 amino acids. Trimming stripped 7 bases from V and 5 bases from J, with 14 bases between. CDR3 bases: TGTGCCAGCACTACAGGGCGTTTGACTGAAGCTTTCTTT. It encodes CASTTGRLTEAFF.

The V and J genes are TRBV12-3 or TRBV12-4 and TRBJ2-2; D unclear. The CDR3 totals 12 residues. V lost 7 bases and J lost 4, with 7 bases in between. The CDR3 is CASTDLTGELFF. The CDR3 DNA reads TGTGCCAGCACTGACCTCACCGGGGAGCTGTTTTTT.

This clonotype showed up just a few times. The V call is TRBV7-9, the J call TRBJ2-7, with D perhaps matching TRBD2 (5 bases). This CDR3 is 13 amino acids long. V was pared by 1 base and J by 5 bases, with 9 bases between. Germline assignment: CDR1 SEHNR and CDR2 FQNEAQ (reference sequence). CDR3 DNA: TGTGCCAGCAGCTTAGGAGGGTTCGACGAGCAGTACTTC. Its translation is CASSLGGFDEQYF.

CDR3 nucleotides: TGTGCCAGCAGTCGTCCGGGACTAGCGGGAGACAATGAGCAGTTCTTC. Its translation is CASSRPGLAGDNEQFF. The gene calls are TRBV25-1 and TRBJ2-1; 14 bases line up with TRBD2. The V gene's germline CDR1 is MGHDK and CDR2 SYGVNS. This CDR3 spans 16 amino acids. V dropped 5 bases and J dropped 5; count of bases not matched to a gene: 5.

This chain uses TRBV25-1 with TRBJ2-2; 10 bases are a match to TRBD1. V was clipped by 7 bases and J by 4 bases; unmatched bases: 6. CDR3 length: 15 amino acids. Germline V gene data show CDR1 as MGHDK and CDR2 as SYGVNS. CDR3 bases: TGTGCCAGCATGCGACAGGGGGCTTTCACCGGGGAGCTGTTTTTT. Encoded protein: CASMRQGAFTGELFF.

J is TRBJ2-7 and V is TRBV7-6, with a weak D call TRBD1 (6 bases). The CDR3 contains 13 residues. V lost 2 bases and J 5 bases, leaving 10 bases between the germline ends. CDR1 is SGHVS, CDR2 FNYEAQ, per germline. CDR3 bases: TGTGCCAGCAGCTTAACCCAGGGGAACGAGCAGTACTTC. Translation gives CASSLTQGNEQYF.

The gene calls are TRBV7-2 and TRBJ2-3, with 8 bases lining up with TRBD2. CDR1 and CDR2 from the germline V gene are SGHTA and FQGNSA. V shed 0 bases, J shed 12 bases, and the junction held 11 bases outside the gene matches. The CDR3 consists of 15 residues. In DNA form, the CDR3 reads TGTGCCAGCAGCTTAGCGCCCGGGGCGCGGGGGGCTCAGTATTTT. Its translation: CASSLAPGARGAQYF. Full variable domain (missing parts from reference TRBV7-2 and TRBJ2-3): GAGVSQSPSNKVTEKGKDVELRCDPISGHTALYWYRQSLGQGLEFLIYFQGNSAPDKSGLPSDRFSAERTGGSVSTLTIQRTQQEDSAVYLCASSLAPGARGAQYFGPGTRLTVL.

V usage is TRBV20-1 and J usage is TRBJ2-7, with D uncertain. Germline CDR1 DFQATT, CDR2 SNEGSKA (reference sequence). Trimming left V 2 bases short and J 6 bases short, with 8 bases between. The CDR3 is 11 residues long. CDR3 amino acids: CSARLDGEQYF. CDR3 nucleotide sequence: TGCAGTGCTAGACTGGACGGCGAGCAGTACTTC.

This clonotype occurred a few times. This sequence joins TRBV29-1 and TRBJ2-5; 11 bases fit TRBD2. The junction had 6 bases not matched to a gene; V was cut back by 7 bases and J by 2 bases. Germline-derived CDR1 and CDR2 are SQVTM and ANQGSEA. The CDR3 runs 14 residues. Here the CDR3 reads CSASRTSGQETQYF. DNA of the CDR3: TGCAGCGCTTCTCGGACTAGCGGGCAAGAGACCCAGTACTTC.

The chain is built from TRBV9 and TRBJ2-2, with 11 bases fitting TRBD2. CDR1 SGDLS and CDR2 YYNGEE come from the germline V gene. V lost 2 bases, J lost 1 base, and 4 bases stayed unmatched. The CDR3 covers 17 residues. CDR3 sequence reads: CASSVSGLAENTGELFF. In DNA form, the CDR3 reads TGTGCCAGCAGCGTCTCGGGACTAGCGGAGAACACCGGGGAGCTGTTTTTT.

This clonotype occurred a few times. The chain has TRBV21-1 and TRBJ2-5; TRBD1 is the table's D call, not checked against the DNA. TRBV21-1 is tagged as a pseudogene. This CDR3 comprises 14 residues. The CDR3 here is CASDQPGGGETQYF. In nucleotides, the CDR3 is TGTGCCAGCGACCAGCCTGGAGGGGGGGAGACCCAGTACTTC.

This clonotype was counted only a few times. CDR3 sequence: CAISFYGDVRSTEAFF. The CDR3 DNA reads as TGTGCCATCAGTTTTTACGGGGATGTGAGAAGCACTGAAGCTTTCTTT. The V and J genes are TRBV10-3 and TRBJ1-1; D unclear. V shed 5 bases and J shed 4 bases, with 20 bases lying between them. This CDR3 comprises 16 residues. Germline V gene sequence: CDR1 ENHRY, CDR2 SYGVKD.

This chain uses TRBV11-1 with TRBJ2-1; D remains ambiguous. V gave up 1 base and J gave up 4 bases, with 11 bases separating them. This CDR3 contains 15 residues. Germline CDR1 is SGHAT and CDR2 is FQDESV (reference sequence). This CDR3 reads CASSLGTAQYNEQFF. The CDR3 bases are TGTGCCAGCAGCTTAGGCACGGCCCAATACAATGAGCAGTTCTTC.

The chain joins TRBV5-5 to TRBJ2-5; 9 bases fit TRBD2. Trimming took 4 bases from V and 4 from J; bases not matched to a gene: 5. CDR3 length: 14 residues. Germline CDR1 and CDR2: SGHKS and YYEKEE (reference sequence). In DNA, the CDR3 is TGTGCCAGCAGCCCTGTAGCGGGAGCAGAGACCCAGTACTTC. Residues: CASSPVAGAETQYF. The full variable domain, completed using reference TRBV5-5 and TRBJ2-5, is DAGVTQSPTHLIKTRGQQVTLRCSPISGHKSVSWYQQVLGQGPQFIFQYYEKEERGRGNFPDRFSARQFPNYSSELNVNALLLGDSALYLCASSPVAGAETQYFGPGTRLLVL.

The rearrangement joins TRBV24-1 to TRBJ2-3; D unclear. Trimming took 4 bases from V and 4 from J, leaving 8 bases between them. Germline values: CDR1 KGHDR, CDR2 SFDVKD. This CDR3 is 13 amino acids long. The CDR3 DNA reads TGTGCCACCAGTGACTCGGTACCAGATACGCAGTATTTT. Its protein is CATSDSVPDTQYF.

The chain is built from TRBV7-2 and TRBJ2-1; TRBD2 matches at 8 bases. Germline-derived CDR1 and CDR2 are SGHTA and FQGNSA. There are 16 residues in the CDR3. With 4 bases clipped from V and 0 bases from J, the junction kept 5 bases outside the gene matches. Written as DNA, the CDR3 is TGTGCCAGCAGCTCATCCGGGACTAGCTCCTACAATGAGCAGTTCTTC. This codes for CASSSSGTSSYNEQFF.

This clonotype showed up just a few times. CDR3 DNA sequence: TGTGCCAGCAGCTTGGGACTAAGAGCCACCGGGGAGCTGTTTTTT. This encodes CASSLGLRATGELFF. The rearrangement joins TRBV11-2 to TRBJ2-2; 7 bases align to TRBD2. The V and J ends lost 3 bases and 4 bases, in that order; junction bases with no gene match: 5. There are 15 residues in the CDR3. The V gene's germline CDR1 is SGHAT and CDR2 FQNNGV.

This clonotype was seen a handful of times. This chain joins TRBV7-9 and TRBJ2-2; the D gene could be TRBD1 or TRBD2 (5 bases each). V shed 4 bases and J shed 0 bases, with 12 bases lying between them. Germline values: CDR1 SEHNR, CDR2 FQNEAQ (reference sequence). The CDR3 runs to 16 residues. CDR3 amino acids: CASSSPGRANTGELFF. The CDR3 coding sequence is TGTGCCAGCAGCTCACCGGGACGTGCGAACACCGGGGAGCTGTTTTTT.